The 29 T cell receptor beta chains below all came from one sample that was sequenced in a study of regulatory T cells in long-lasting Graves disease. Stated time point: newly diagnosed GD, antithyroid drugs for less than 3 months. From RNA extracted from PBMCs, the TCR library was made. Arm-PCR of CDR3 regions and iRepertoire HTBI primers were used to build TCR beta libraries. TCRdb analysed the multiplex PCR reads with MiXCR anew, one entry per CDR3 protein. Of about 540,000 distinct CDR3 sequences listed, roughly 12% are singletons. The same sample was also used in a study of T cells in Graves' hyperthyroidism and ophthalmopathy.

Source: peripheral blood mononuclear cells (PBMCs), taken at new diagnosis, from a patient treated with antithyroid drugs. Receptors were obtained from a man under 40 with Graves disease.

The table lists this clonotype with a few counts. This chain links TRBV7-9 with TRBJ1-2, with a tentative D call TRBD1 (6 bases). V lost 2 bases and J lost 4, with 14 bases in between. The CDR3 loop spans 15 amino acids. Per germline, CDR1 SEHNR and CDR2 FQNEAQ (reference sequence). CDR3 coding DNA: TGTGCCAGCAGCTTATCAGGGGCCCAGCTCTATGGCTACACCTTC. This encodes CASSLSGAQLYGYTF.

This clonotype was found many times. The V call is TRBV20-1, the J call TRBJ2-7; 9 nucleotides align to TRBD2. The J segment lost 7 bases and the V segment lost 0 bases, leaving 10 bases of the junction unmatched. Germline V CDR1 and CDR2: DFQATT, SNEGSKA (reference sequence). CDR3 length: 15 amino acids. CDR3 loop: CSARDMVAGVSEQYF. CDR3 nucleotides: TGCAGTGCTAGAGATATGGTAGCGGGAGTATCGGAGCAGTACTTC.

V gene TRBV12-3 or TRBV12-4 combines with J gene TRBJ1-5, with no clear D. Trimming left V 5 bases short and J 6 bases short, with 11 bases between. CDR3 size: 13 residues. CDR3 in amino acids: CASSLTRSQPQHF. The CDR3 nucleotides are TGTGCCAGCAGTCTTACCCGGAGTCAGCCCCAGCATTTT.

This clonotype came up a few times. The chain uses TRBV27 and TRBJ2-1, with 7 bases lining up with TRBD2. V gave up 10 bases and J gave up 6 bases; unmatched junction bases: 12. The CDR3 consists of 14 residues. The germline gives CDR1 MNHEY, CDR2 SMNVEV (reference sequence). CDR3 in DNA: TGTGCCACTCAGCGGGGAGGCGGGCCCAATGAGCAGTTCTTC. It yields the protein CATQRGGGPNEQFF.

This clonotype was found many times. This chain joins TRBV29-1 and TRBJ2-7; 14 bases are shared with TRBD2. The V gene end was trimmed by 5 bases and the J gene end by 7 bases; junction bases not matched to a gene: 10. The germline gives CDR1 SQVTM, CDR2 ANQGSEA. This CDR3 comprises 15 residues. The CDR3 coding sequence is TGCAGCGTTTCGTCCGGGACTAGCGGGAGAGGTGAGCAGTACTTC. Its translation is CSVSSGTSGRGEQYF.

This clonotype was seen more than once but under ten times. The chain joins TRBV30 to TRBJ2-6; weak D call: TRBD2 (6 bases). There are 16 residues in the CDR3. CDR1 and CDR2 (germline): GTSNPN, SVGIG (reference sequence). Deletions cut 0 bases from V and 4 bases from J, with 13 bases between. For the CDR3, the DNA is TGTGCCTGGAGTGTATTCAGGGCGGGAGGGGCCAACGTCCTGACTTTC. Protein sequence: CAWSVFRAGGANVLTF.

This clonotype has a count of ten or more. The CDR3 spells CAWSRWANTEAFF. The CDR3, as DNA: TGTGCCTGGAGTCGATGGGCGAACACTGAAGCTTTCTTT. The rearrangement uses TRBV30 and TRBJ1-1; D ambiguous. CDR1 GTSNPN and CDR2 SVGIG come from the germline V gene (reference sequence). The CDR3 totals 13 residues. Trimming pared 2 bases from V and 1 base from J, leaving 8 bases between.

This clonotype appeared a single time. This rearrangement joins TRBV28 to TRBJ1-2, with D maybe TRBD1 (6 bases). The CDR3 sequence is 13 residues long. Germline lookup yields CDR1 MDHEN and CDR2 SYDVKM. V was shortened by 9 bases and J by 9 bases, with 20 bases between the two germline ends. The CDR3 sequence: CASGTQGAVSYTF. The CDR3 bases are TGTGCCAGTGGAACACAGGGAGCGGTTAGCTACACCTTC.

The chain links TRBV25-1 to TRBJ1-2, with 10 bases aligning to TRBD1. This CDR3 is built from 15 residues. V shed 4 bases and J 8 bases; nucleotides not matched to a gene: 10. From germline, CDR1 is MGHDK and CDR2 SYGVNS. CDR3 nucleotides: TGTGCCAGCAGTGGATCCGGGACAGGGGTAAGGGGCTACACCTTC. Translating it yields CASSGSGTGVRGYTF.

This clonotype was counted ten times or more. CDR3 loop: CASSLRQGAGEQFF. CDR3 coding DNA: TGCGCCAGCAGCTTGCGGCAGGGGGCGGGAGAGCAGTTCTTC. J is TRBJ2-1 and V is TRBV5-1; 8 bases are a match to TRBD1. With V trimmed by 1 base and J by 10 bases, 7 bases remained unmatched. Germline CDR1 SGHRS, CDR2 YFSETQ. The CDR3 has 14 residues.

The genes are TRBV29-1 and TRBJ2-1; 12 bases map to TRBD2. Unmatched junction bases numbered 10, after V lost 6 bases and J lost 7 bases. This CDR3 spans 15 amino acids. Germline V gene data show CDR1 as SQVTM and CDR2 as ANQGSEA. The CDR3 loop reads CSVTSGLAGPNEQFF. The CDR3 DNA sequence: TGCAGCGTGACATCGGGACTAGCGGGCCCAAATGAGCAGTTCTTC.

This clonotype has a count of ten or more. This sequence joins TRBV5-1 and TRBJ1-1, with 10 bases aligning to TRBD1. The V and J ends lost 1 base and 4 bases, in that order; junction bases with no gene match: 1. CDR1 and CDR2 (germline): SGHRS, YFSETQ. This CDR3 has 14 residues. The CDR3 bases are TGCGCCAGCAGCTTGAGGGACAGGGGCACTGAAGCTTTCTTT. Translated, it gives CASSLRDRGTEAFF.

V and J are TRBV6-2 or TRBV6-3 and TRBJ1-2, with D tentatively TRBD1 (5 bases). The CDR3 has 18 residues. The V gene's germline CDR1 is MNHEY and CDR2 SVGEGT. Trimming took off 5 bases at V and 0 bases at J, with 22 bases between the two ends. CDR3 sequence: CASSRTGTVYSANYGYTF. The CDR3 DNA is TGTGCCAGCAGTCGAACCGGGACTGTTTATTCAGCTAACTATGGCTACACCTTC.

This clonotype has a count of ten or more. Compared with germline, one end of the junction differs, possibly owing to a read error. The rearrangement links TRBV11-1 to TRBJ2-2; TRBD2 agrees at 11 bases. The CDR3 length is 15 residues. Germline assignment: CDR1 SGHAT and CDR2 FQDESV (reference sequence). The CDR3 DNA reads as TGTGCCAGCACCTTACTAGCGGGAGACACCGGGGAGCTGTTTTTT. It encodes CASTLLAGDTGELFF.

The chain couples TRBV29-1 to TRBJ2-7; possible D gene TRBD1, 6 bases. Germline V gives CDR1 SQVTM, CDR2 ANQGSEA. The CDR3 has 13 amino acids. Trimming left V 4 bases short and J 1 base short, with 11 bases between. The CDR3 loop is CSVGGTSSYEQYF. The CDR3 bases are TGCAGCGTTGGGGGGACATCATCCTACGAGCAGTACTTC.

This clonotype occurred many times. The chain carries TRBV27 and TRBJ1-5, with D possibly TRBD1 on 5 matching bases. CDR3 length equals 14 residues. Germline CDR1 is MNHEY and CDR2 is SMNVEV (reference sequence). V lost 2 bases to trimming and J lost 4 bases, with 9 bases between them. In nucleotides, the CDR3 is TGTGCCAGCAGTTTAGGGGGACCAAATCAGCCCCAGCATTTT. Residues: CASSLGGPNQPQHF.

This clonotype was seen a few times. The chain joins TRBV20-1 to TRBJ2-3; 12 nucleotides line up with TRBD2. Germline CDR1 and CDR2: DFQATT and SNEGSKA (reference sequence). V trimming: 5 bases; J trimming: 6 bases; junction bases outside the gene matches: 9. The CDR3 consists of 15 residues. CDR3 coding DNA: TGCAGTGCTGCGTTGACTAGCGGGAGTTTCGATACGCAGTATTTT. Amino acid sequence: CSAALTSGSFDTQYF.

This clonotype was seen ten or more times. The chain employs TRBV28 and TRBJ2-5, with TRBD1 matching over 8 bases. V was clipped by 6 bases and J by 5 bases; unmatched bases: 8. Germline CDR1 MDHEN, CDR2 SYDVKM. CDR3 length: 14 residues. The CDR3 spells CASSPGGGWETQYF. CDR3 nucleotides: TGTGCCAGCAGCCCAGGGGGCGGATGGGAGACCCAGTACTTC.

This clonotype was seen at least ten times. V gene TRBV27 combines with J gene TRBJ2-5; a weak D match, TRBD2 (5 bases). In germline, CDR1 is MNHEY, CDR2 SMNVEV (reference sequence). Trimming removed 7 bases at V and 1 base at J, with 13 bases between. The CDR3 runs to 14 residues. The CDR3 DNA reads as TGTGCCAGCAAAAAGCGGATGGGCCAAGAGACCCAGTACTTC. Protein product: CASKKRMGQETQYF.

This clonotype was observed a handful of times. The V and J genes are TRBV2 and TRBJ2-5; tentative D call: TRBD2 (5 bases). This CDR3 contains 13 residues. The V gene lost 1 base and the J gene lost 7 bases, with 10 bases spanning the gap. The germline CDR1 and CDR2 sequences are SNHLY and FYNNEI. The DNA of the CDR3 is TGTGCCAGCAGTGAAGGTCGACGGGGGACCCAGTACTTC. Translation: CASSEGRRGTQYF.

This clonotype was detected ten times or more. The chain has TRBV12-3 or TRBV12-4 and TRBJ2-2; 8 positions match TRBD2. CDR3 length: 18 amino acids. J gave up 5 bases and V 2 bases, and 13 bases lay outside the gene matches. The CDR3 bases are TGTGCCAGCAGTTTAACGTGGTCGAGTGCTAGCGGGACCGGGGAGCTGTTTTTT. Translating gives CASSLTWSSASGTGELFF.

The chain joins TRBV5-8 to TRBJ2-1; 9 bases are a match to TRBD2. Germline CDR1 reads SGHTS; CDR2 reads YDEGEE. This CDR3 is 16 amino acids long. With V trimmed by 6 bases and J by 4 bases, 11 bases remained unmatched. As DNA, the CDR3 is TGTGCCAGCACACCGCGAGCGGGAGGACGATACAATGAGCAGTTCTTC. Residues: CASTPRAGGRYNEQFF.

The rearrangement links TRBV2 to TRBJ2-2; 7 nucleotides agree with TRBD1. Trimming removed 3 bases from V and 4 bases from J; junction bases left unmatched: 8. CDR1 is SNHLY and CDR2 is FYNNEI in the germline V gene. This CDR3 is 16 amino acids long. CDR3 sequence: CASSDHRGQSTGELFF. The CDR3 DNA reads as TGTGCCAGCAGTGATCACCGGGGACAGAGCACCGGGGAGCTGTTTTTT.

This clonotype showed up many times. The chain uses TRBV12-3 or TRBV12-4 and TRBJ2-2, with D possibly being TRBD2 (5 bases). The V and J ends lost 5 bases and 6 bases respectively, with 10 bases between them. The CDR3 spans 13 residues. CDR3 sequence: CASSEDGAGELFF. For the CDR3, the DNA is TGTGCCAGCAGTGAAGACGGGGCCGGGGAGCTGTTTTTT.

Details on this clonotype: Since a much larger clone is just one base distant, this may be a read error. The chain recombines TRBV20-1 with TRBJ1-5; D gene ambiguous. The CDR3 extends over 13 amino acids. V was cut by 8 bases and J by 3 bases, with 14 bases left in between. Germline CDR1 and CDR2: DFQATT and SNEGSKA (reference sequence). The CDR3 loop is CSTGTAFNQPQHF. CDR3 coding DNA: TGCAGTACCGGCACAGCTTTCAATCAGCCCCAGCATTTT.

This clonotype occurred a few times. CDR3 DNA sequence: TGTGCCAGTAGTATAATCCGGATGGGGGGCAATCAGCCCCAGCATTTT. It specifies CASSIIRMGGNQPQHF. The chain combines TRBV19 with TRBJ1-5; a possible D gene is TRBD1 (5 bases). Germline V gene sequence: CDR1 LNHDA, CDR2 SQIVND (reference sequence). With 2 bases removed from V and 2 bases from J, the gap between germline ends came to 13 bases. The CDR3 sequence is 16 residues long.

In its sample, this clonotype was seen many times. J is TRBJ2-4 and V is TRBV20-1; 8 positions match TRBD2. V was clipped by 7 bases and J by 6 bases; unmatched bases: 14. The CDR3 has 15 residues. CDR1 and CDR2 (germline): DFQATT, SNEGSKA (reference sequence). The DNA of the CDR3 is TGCAGTGTCCGGGGAGCGGGTGCGGGGGGAAACATTCAGTACTTC. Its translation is CSVRGAGAGGNIQYF.

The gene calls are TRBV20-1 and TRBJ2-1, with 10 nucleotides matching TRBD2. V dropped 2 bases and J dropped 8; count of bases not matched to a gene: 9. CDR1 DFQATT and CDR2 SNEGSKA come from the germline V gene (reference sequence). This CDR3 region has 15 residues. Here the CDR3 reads CSARPHSGRLYEQFF. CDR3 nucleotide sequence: TGCAGTGCTAGACCCCATAGCGGGAGGCTATATGAGCAGTTCTTC.

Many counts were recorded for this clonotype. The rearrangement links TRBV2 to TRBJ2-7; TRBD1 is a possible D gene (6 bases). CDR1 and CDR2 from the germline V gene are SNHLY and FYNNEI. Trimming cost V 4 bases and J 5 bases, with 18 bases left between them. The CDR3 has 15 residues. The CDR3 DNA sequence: TGTGCCAGCAGTGCAGACAGGATGCTTCAAGACGAGCAGTACTTC. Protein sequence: CASSADRMLQDEQYF.